This TCR beta chain came from a study of T cell responses to AZD1222 COVID-19 vaccine. Remarks on this clone: Its antigen is undetermined.

Using immunoSEQ multiplex PCR, the repertoire was profiled, and TCRdb retains in-frame clones only, with some absent. Among around 140,000 clones, more than 85% were seen once, and the ten largest hold roughly 5.6%. J lost 4 bases, V lost 5 bases, and 7 bases had no gene match. CDR1 MNHEY and CDR2 SMNVEV come from the germline V gene (reference sequence). The length of the CDR3 is 15 residues. Overall study findings and caveats: White British ancestry dominated among donors, who included more females, and clonal diversity was possibly underestimated. Reports indicate that nearly half of spike-specific TCRs are directed at unmutated variant regions.

V usage is TRBV27 and J usage is TRBJ2-1, with TRBD2 identical over 8 bases. The receptor was derived from an adult in good health. This specimen was peripheral blood, taken on day 0 of AZD1222 vaccination. The chain's CDR3 is CASSVSGGLYNEQFF. The CDR3 DNA sequence: TGTGCCAGCAGTGTGTCGGGGGGGCTTTACAATGAGCAGTTCTTC.